A selection of T cell receptor beta chains follows, all from one sample in a study of shared clonotypes between healthy human individuals. Sequencing used immunoSEQ multiplex PCR; TCRdb keeps in-frame clones, though not all of them. In the table there are about 670,000 clones, 72% of which are singletons. The material sequenced was memory CD4+ T cells sorted from blood. The source of these receptors is a woman in her 30s in good health. The CDR3 runs from the conserved cysteine through the conserved F or W. D genes are given only for firm matches. Size values are once, few and many counts, or a class for expanded clones, and some rows have none.

clone_size | j_call | v_call | cdr3_length | d_call | cdr3_aa | cdr3_nt
few | TRBJ1-3 | TRBV12-5 | 14 | TRBD1 | CASGLGGGSNTIYF | TGTGCTAGTGGTTTGGGAGGGGGCTCGAACACCATATATTTT
. | TRBJ2-4 | TRBV11-2 | 18 | TRBD2 | CASLLLLAGAVVKNIQYF | TGTGCCAGCCTTCTACTGCTAGCGGGAGCTGTGGTCAAAAACATTCAGTACTTC
. | TRBJ1-1 | TRBV6-6 | 14 | . | CASKLQGGGAEAFF | TGTGCCAGCAAACTACAGGGAGGTGGCGCTGAAGCTTTCTTT
. | TRBJ2-3 | TRBV2 | 15 | TRBD1 | CASRGTATSTDTQYF | TGTGCCAGCAGAGGGACAGCAACCAGCACAGATACGCAGTATTTT
. | TRBJ2-7 | TRBV14 | 16 | TRBD2 | CASSQVGGREPYEQYF | TGTGCCAGCAGCCAAGTCGGTGGGCGGGAGCCCTACGAGCAGTACTTC
. | TRBJ2-7 | TRBV1 | 13 | . | CTRGDRHSYEQYF | TGCACCAGGGGGGACCGACACTCCTACGAGCAGTACTTC
. | TRBJ2-2 | TRBV5-1 | 17 | . | CASSRDAYSGNTGELFF | TGCGCCAGCAGCCGGGACGCCTACTCGGGGAACACCGGGGAGCTGTTTTTT
. | TRBJ1-4 | TRBV28 | 16 | . | CASSLSGQATNEKLFF | TGTGCCAGCAGTTTATCTGGGCAGGCAACTAATGAAAAACTGTTTTTT
. | TRBJ2-7 | TRBV5-1 | 13 | TRBD2 | CASSSREGYEQYF | TGCGCCAGCAGCTCCCGGGAGGGCTACGAGCAGTACTTC
. | TRBJ1-4 | TRBV5-1 | 14 | TRBD1 | CASSPGQGPEKLFF | TGCGCCAGCAGCCCGGGACAGGGTCCAGAAAAACTGTTTTTT
few | TRBJ2-1 | TRBV14 | 15 | . | CASSQQGWTYNEQFF | TGTGCCAGCAGCCAACAGGGTTGGACCTACAATGAGCAGTTCTTC
. | TRBJ1-1 | TRBV19 | 12 | . | CASSRGGLEAFF | TGTGCCAGTTCCCGCGGGGGGCTGGAAGCTTTCTTT
. | TRBJ1-2 | TRBV7-3 | 13 | . | CASSLEANYGYTF | TGTGCCAGCAGCTTAGAGGCGAACTATGGCTACACCTTC
. | TRBJ1-2 | TRBV19 | 16 | TRBD1 | CASSIVPTGGNDGYTF | TGTGCCAGTAGTATAGTTCCGACAGGGGGCAACGATGGCTACACCTTC
. | TRBJ2-7 | TRBV18 | 12 | TRBD2 | CASSPGEGSQYF | TGTGCCAGCTCACCAGGGGAGGGTAGTCAGTACTTC
. | TRBJ1-4 | TRBV9 | 14 | TRBD1 | CASSSTGGWEKLFF | TGTGCCAGCAGCTCTACAGGGGGTTGGGAAAAACTGTTTTTT
. | TRBJ2-3 | TRBV4-1 | 13 | . | CASSQDSEDTQYF | TGCGCCAGCAGCCAAGATAGTGAAGATACGCAGTATTTT
once | TRBJ2-4 | TRBV28 | 12 | TRBD1 | CATRTGKNIQYF | TGTGCCACCAGGACAGGCAAAAACATTCAGTACTTC
. | TRBJ2-7 | TRBV5-1 | 13 | TRBD2 | CASGLAGPYEQYF | TGCGCCAGCGGTCTAGCGGGGCCCTACGAGCAGTACTTC
. | TRBJ2-1 | TRBV19 | 16 | TRBD1 | CASRNRGTLRLDEQFF | TGTGCCAGTAGAAACAGGGGGACGCTTCGGTTGGATGAGCAGTTCTTC
. | TRBJ1-2 | TRBV5-1 | 14 | . | CASSLGGKDYGYTF | TGCGCCAGCAGCTTGGGGGGAAAAGACTATGGCTACACCTTC
few | TRBJ2-1 | TRBV28 | 16 | . | CASSGYWEDSYNEQFF | TGTGCCAGCAGTGGGTACTGGGAGGACTCCTACAATGAGCAGTTCTTC
. | TRBJ1-3 | TRBV30 | 15 | . | CAWGGRGASGNTIYF | TGTGCCTGGGGAGGTAGGGGTGCTTCTGGAAACACCATATATTTT
. | TRBJ1-2 | TRBV28 | 14 | . | CASSLTDSNYGYTF | TGTGCCAGCAGTTTAACCGACAGCAACTATGGCTACACCTTC
. | TRBJ1-5 | TRBV7-9 | 13 | . | CASSLGVNQPQHF | TGTGCCAGCAGCTTAGGTGTTAATCAGCCCCAGCATTTT
once | TRBJ2-1 | TRBV7-9 | 15 | TRBD2 | CASSDRLAGDNEQFF | TGTGCCAGCAGCGACAGACTAGCGGGGGACAATGAGCAGTTCTTC
. | TRBJ2-2 | TRBV5-6 | 15 | TRBD2 | CAGERLAGGTGELFF | TGTGCCGGTGAGAGGCTAGCGGGAGGCACCGGGGAGCTGTTTTTT
. | TRBJ1-1 | TRBV28 | 13 | TRBD1 | CASSLQGSTEAFF | TGTGCCAGCAGTCTACAGGGGTCCACTGAAGCTTTCTTT
. | TRBJ2-7 | TRBV6-6 | 14 | . | CASSYSVQSYEQYF | TGTGCCAGCAGTTACTCGGTCCAGTCCTACGAGCAGTACTTC
. | TRBJ1-5 | TRBV29-1 | 14 | . | CSVDRDTSNQPQHF | TGCAGCGTTGACAGGGACACTAGCAATCAGCCCCAGCATTTT
. | TRBJ2-7 | TRBV6-1 | 14 | TRBD1 | CASTEQGDSYEQYF | TGTGCCAGCACCGAACAGGGGGATTCCTACGAGCAGTACTTC
. | TRBJ2-1 | TRBV18 | 15 | TRBD1 | CASSRQGDKNNEQFF | TGTGCCAGCTCCAGACAGGGGGATAAGAACAATGAGCAGTTCTTC
. | TRBJ2-5 | TRBV2 | 14 | TRBD2 | CASTRTSGRETQYF | TGTGCCAGCACCAGGACTAGCGGGAGGGAGACCCAGTACTTC
few | TRBJ1-1 | TRBV6-5 | 15 | . | CASSYSRGFTTEAFF | TGTGCCAGCAGTTATAGTAGGGGATTCACCACTGAAGCTTTCTTT
. | TRBJ1-5 | TRBV2 | 16 | TRBD1 | CASSRHGQGVNQPQHF | TGTGCCAGCAGTAGACATGGACAGGGGGTCAATCAGCCCCAGCATTTT
. | TRBJ2-1 | TRBV5-4 | 16 | TRBD2 | CASSLLGLAPYNEQFF | TGTGCCAGCAGCTTGTTGGGACTAGCGCCATACAATGAGCAGTTCTTC
. | TRBJ1-2 | TRBV6-1 | 14 | . | CASTMPGVNYGYTF | TGTGCCAGCACCATGCCAGGGGTTAACTATGGCTACACCTTC
many | TRBJ1-4 | TRBV27 | 16 | TRBD1 | CASRHRPGTGVEKLFF | TGTGCCAGCAGACACCGACCCGGGACAGGAGTAGAAAAACTGTTTTTT
. | TRBJ1-1 | TRBV7-6 | 13 | . | CASSLRADTEAFF | TGTGCCAGCAGCTTGAGGGCTGATACTGAAGCTTTCTTT
. | TRBJ2-7 | TRBV7-2 | 14 | . | CASSLPGLYYEQYF | TGTGCCAGCAGCTTACCAGGGCTATACTACGAGCAGTACTTC
once | TRBJ1-5 | TRBV15 | 16 | TRBD1 | CATSRTGTGVNQPQHF | TGTGCCACCAGCAGGACCGGGACAGGGGTCAATCAGCCCCAGCATTTT
once | TRBJ1-2 | TRBV28 | 13 | . | CASSHLTDYGYTF | TGTGCCAGCAGTCACCTGACAGACTATGGCTACACCTTC
. | TRBJ2-2 | TRBV5-4 | 14 | . | CASSFSQGSGELFF | TGTGCCAGCAGCTTTAGCCAGGGATCCGGGGAGCTGTTTTTT
many | TRBJ2-3 | TRBV4-1 | 17 | TRBD2 | CASSQVWTSGSTDTQYF | TGCGCCAGCAGCCAAGTGTGGACTAGCGGGAGCACAGATACGCAGTATTTT
few | TRBJ2-7 | TRBV29-1 | 13 | TRBD1 | CSAETDRPYEQYF | TGCAGCGCTGAGACGGACAGGCCCTACGAGCAGTACTTC